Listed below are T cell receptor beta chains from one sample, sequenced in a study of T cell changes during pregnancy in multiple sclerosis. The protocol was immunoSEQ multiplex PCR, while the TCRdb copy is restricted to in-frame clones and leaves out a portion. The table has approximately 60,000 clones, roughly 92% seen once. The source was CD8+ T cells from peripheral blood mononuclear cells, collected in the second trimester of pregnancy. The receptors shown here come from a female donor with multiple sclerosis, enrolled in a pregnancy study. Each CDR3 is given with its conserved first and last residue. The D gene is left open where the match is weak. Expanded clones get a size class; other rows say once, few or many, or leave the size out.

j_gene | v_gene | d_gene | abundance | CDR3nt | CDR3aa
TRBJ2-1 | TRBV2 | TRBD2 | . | TGTGCCGATCGGACGGGAGGCTCCTACAATGAGCAGTTCTTC | CADRTGGSYNEQFF
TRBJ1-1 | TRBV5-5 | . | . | TGTGCCAGCAGCTTTCGACAATCCACTGAAGCTTTCTTT | CASSFRQSTEAFF
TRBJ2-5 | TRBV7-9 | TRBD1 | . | TGTGCCAGCAGCCCTCCGACAGGGGGGGAGACCCAGTACTTC | CASSPPTGGETQYF
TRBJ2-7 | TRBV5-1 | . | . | TGCGCCAGCAGCTTGCTGCCCGGGACTCCCCACGAGCAGTACTTC | CASSLLPGTPHEQYF
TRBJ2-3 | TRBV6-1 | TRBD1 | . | TGTGCCAGCAGTGAGGGGCAGGGGGCAACAGATACGCAGTATTTT | CASSEGQGATDTQYF
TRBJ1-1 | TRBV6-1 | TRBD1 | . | TGTGCCAGCAGCTACGGGACAGGGATTACTGAAGCTTTCTTT | CASSYGTGITEAFF
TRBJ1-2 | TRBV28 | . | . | TGTGCCAGCAGCCGAACGGAGGTCGCCTATGGCTACACCTTC | CASSRTEVAYGYTF
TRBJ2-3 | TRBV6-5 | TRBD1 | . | TGTGCCAGCAGTTACTCTCGGACAGGGGGTGTAGATACGCAGTATTTT | CASSYSRTGGVDTQYF
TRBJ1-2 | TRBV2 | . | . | TGTGCCAGCAGTGATGGAAGCGAACGGATTGGCTACACCTTC | CASSDGSERIGYTF
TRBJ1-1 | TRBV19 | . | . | TGTGCCAGTAGTATGGGAGGGGCGAACACTGAAGCTTTCTTT | CASSMGGANTEAFF
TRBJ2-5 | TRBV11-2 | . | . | TGTGCCAGCAGCTTAGAATTTGGCGGGAAGGAGACCCAGTACTTC | CASSLEFGGKETQYF
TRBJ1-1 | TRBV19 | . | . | TGTGCCAGTAGTCCGGACATGTTCACTGAAGCTTTCTTT | CASSPDMFTEAFF
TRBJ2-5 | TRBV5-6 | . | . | TGTGCCAGCAGCTTCACAAACACACAAGAGACCCAGTACTTC | CASSFTNTQETQYF
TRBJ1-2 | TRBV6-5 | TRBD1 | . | TGTGCCAGCAGTTCAAAAAAGGACAGGGTCTACTATGGCTACACCTTC | CASSSKKDRVYYGYTF
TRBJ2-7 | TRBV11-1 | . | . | TGTGCCAGCAGCTTAGGTCTTCGCTACGAGCAGTACTTC | CASSLGLRYEQYF
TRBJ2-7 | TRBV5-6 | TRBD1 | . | TGTGCCAGCAGCTTTGGGACAGCCTACGAGCAGTACTTC | CASSFGTAYEQYF
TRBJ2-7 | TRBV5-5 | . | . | TGTGCCAGCAGGCCACAGGGACCCTCTCCAGACGAGCAGTACTTC | CASRPQGPSPDEQYF
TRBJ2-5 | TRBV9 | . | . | TGTGCCAGCAGCGTAGGGAGAGGGACCCAGTACTTC | CASSVGRGTQYF
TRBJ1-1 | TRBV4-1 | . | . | TGCGCCAGCAGCTCACAGGCCGAAACTGAAGCTTTCTTT | CASSSQAETEAFF
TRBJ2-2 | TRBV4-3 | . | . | TGCGCCAGCAGCCAAGAGGCAGGGTTCGTCCCCGGGGAGCTGTTTTTT | CASSQEAGFVPGELFF
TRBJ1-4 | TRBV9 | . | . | TGTGCCAGCAGCGTAGGCAGGGCATCTAATGAAAAACTGTTTTTT | CASSVGRASNEKLFF
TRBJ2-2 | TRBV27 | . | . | TGTGCCAGCAGTTTAGAGGGGGTGGGGGAGCTGTTTTTT | CASSLEGVGELFF
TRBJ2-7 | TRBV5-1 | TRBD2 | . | TGCGCCAGCAGCCCCGCGGCTAGCGGGTCCTACGAGCAGTACTTC | CASSPAASGSYEQYF
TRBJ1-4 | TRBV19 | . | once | TGTGCCAGTAGTCCGAGGGTTAATGAAAAACTGTTTTTT | CASSPRVNEKLFF
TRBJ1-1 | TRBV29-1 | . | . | TGCAGCGTTGAAGGCTCAGTTGAAGCTTTCTTT | CSVEGSVEAFF
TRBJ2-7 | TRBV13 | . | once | TGTGCCAGCAGCCTAGGCAGGCTCCACTACGAGCAGTACTTC | CASSLGRLHYEQYF
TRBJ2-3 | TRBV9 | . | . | TGTGCCAGCAGCGTAACGGGAGCTATAAGCACAGATACGCAGTATTTT | CASSVTGAISTDTQYF
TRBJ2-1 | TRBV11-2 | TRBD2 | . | TGTGCCAGCAGCTTAGAAAAGGTAGCGGGAGGGAATGAGCAGTTCTTC | CASSLEKVAGGNEQFF
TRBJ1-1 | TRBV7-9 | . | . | TGTGCCAGCAGCCGCGTCCGCACGAACACTGAAGCTTTCTTT | CASSRVRTNTEAFF
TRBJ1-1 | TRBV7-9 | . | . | TGTGCCAGCAGCTTGCTAGGCACTGAAGCTTTCTTT | CASSLLGTEAFF
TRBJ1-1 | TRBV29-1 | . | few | TGCAGCGTTGAAGACCCGGCGGGAAAGAACACTGAAGCTTTCTTT | CSVEDPAGKNTEAFF
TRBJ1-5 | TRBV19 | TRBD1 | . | TGTGCCAGTAGTCCCGGGACAGGTACTCAGCCCCAGCATTTT | CASSPGTGTQPQHF
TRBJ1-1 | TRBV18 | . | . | TGTGCCAGCTCACCGAGAGGGGGGGCTGGTACTGAAGCTTTCTTT | CASSPRGGAGTEAFF
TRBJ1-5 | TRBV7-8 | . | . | TGTGCCAGCAGCTTAGAGGGGCAGCCCCAGCATTTT | CASSLEGQPQHF
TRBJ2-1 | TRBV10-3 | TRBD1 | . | TGTGCCATCAGTGACGTGGACAGGGGGTCCTACAATGAGCAGTTCTTC | CAISDVDRGSYNEQFF
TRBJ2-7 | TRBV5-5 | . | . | TGTGCCAGCAGCTTCCACAGGGATTTGGGCGAGCAGTACTTC | CASSFHRDLGEQYF
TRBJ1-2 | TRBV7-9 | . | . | TGTGCCAGCAGCTTAGAGGCGGGGGGAGGCTACACCTTC | CASSLEAGGGYTF
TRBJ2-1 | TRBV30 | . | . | TGTGCCTGGAGTGCCCGCTACAATGAGCAGTTCTTC | CAWSARYNEQFF
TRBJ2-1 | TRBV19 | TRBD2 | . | TGTGCCAGTAGTTGGGCTAGCGGGGAGACCTACAATGAGCAGTTCTTC | CASSWASGETYNEQFF